The 16 T cell receptor beta chains reported below all come from one sample, sequenced in a study of T cells in Graves' hyperthyroidism and ophthalmopathy. Amplified regions were TCR beta CDR3 sequences from RNA transcripts. HTBI primers drove first-round RT-PCR of the TCR CDR3. TCRdb called the multiplex PCR reads again in MiXCR, with one record for every CDR3 protein. The sample records about 620,000 distinct CDR3 sequences, 16% being singletons. Input material: blood. The receptors here all came from a woman under 40 with Graves' hyperthyroidism.

The chain employs TRBV3-2 and TRBJ2-1. TRBV3-2 is given as a pseudogene. This CDR3 is 12 amino acids long. CDR3 DNA: TGTGCCAGCAGCCAAGTAGGCCATGAGCAGTTCTTC. The encoded protein is CASSQVGHEQFF.

At least ten counts were recorded for this clonotype. This sequence joins TRBV18 and TRBJ1-5; no clear D gene. CDR3 size: 14 residues. CDR1 KGHSH and CDR2 LQKENI come from the germline V gene. V was trimmed by 3 bases and J by 4 bases, leaving 10 bases between them. CDR3 nucleotides: TGTGCCAGCTCACCCCCCGGAAGTAATCAGCCCCAGCATTTT. Its protein is CASSPPGSNQPQHF.

The table lists this clonotype with many counts. The chain combines TRBV11-1 with TRBJ2-7; D unresolved. CDR3 length: 14 amino acids. Germline lookup yields CDR1 SGHAT and CDR2 FQDESV (reference sequence). Trimming took off 3 bases at V and 2 bases at J, with 11 bases between the two ends. The CDR3, as DNA: TGTGCCAGCAGCTTGTGGACGAGGCCCTACGAGCAGTACTTC. Translation gives CASSLWTRPYEQYF.

This clonotype was observed many times. The V and J genes are TRBV11-3 and TRBJ1-1; D remains unclear. The CDR3 runs 12 residues. V shed 3 bases and J shed 5 bases, with 7 bases lying between them. CDR1 SGHNT and CDR2 YENEEA come from the germline V gene. Written as DNA, the CDR3 is TGTGCCAGCAGCTTTTTGGGGACTGAAGCTTTCTTT. This codes for CASSFLGTEAFF.

The sample holds a few counts of this clonotype. V gene TRBV7-8 combines with J gene TRBJ1-2; no clear D gene. With 2 bases removed from V and 0 bases from J, the gap between germline ends came to 10 bases. The CDR3 is 15 amino acids. In germline, CDR1 is SGHVS, CDR2 FQNEAQ. The CDR3 nucleotides read TGTGCCAGCAGCTTAATGGGCAGATCTAACTATGGCTACACCTTC. Its protein is CASSLMGRSNYGYTF. The whole variable domain, remainder taken from reference TRBV7-8 and TRBJ1-2, is GAGVSQSPRYKVAKRGQDVALRCDPISGHVSLFWYQQALGQGPEFLTYFQNEAQLDKSGLPSDRFFAERPEGSVSTLKIQRTQQEDSAVYLCASSLMGRSNYGYTFGSGTRLTVV.

This clonotype was recorded many times. The chain uses TRBV7-9 and TRBJ2-5, with 8 positions matching TRBD2. CDR3 length: 16 amino acids. In germline, CDR1 is SEHNR, CDR2 FQNEAQ (reference sequence). The trim removed 2 bases at V and 5 bases at J, leaving 10 bases unmatched. CDR3 DNA: TGTGCCAGCAGCTTAATCGTAGCGGGGAATGAGGAGACCCAGTACTTC. Residues: CASSLIVAGNEETQYF.

This clonotype has a count of ten or more. The chain carries TRBV20-1 and TRBJ2-1, with TRBD2 matching 12 bases. This CDR3 is 15 amino acids long. V lost 1 base to trimming and J lost 5 bases; unmatched junction nucleotides: 3. Germline CDR1 reads DFQATT; CDR2 reads SNEGSKA (reference sequence). CDR3 in amino acids: CSARALAGGDNEQFF. The CDR3 DNA sequence: TGCAGTGCTAGAGCCCTAGCGGGAGGGGACAATGAGCAGTTCTTC.

This clonotype showed up many times. CDR3 loop: CASGSTRDVGTDTQYF. Written as DNA, the CDR3 is TGTGCTAGTGGTTCCACCCGGGACGTGGGCACAGATACGCAGTATTTT. V usage is TRBV12-5 and J usage is TRBJ2-3; tentatively, D is TRBD1 or TRBD2 (5 bases each). The CDR3 consists of 16 residues. The V and J ends lost 4 bases and 1 base respectively, with 15 bases between them. Germline loops: CDR1 LGHNT, CDR2 FRNRAP.

This clonotype came up a few times. The chain is built from TRBV18 and TRBJ1-1, with TRBD1 as a possible D gene (6 bases). CDR1 and CDR2 (germline): KGHSH, LQKENI. The CDR3 totals 14 residues. Trimming cost V 3 bases and J 4 bases, with 12 bases left between them. The CDR3 nucleotides read TGTGCCAGCTCACCGCGGGGGGCGTCCACTGAAGCTTTCTTT. It encodes CASSPRGASTEAFF.

In its sample, this clonotype was seen many times. The V call is TRBV11-2, the J call TRBJ2-5, with TRBD2 matching over 10 bases. The V gene end was trimmed by 3 bases and the J gene end by 5 bases; junction bases not matched to a gene: 15. This CDR3 has 18 amino acids. The V gene's germline CDR1 is SGHAT and CDR2 FQNNGV. The CDR3 DNA follows: TGTGCCAGCAGCTTTCCGGGGGCTAGCGGGAGTGAGACGGAGACCCAGTACTTC. Amino acids: CASSFPGASGSETETQYF.

The chain carries TRBV9 and TRBJ2-7; unclear D gene. The CDR3 is made up of 14 amino acids. The V gene lost 0 bases and the J gene lost 0 bases, with 7 bases spanning the gap. CDR1 SGDLS and CDR2 YYNGEE come from the germline V gene. The CDR3 reads CASSVGFASYEQYF. Here the CDR3 DNA reads TGTGCCAGCAGCGTAGGGTTTGCCTCCTACGAGCAGTACTTC.

This sequence joins TRBV19 and TRBJ2-3, with TRBD2 identical over 7 bases. J gave up 5 bases and V 9 bases, and 14 bases lay outside the gene matches. The CDR3 length is 15 residues. Germline V gene lookup returns CDR1 LNHDA and CDR2 SQIVND (reference sequence). The CDR3 bases are TGTGCCAGCGTCGGTTCTTCGGGAGGACTAGATACGCAGTATTTT. Its translation is CASVGSSGGLDTQYF.

This clonotype showed up many times. The rearrangement uses TRBV2 and TRBJ2-1; D gene unclear. V gave up 7 bases and J gave up 8 bases, with 9 bases separating them. Per germline, CDR1 SNHLY and CDR2 FYNNEI. The CDR3 is 11 amino acids. CDR3 DNA sequence: TGTGCCAGCACCAGTTTCGATGAGCAGTTCTTC. Amino acid sequence: CASTSFDEQFF.

This clonotype was counted ten times or more. This CDR3 reads CASSTRQGARGLYPNTEAFF. Written as DNA, the CDR3 is TGTGCCAGCAGCACCAGACAGGGGGCGCGGGGCCTATACCCGAACACTGAAGCTTTCTTT. V gene TRBV11-2 combines with J gene TRBJ1-1; 10 nucleotides line up with TRBD1. Germline trimming cut 5 bases from V and 1 base from J; bases unmatched to any gene: 19. CDR1 and CDR2 (germline): SGHAT, FQNNGV. This CDR3 is 20 amino acids long.

This clonotype has ten or more counts. The chain has TRBV28 and TRBJ2-1, with D perhaps TRBD1 (5 bases). Trimming left V 3 bases short and J 10 bases short, with 19 bases between. The CDR3 is made up of 15 amino acids. Germline V CDR1 and CDR2: MDHEN, SYDVKM. The CDR3 nucleotides read TGTGCCAGCAGTTTCCTCACTTGGACACTCCGGGAGCAGTTCTTC. Its protein product is CASSFLTWTLREQFF. The full variable domain, in which reference TRBV28 and TRBJ2-1 provide the parts outside the CDR3, is DVKVTQSSRYLVKRTGEKVFLECVQDMDHENMFWYRQDPGLGLRLIYFSYDVKMKEKGDIPEGYSVSREKKERFSLILESASTNQTSMYLCASSFLTWTLREQFFGPGTRLTVL.

CDR3 coding DNA: TGCGCCAGCAGCCAAGGCGGCGGGGGGTCCTACGAGCAGTACTTC. This gives the protein CASSQGGGGSYEQYF. The chain recombines TRBV4-3 with TRBJ2-7, with 8 positions matching TRBD2. Germline CDR1 LGHNA, CDR2 YSLEER. J lost 1 base, V lost 1 base, and 3 bases had no gene match. The CDR3 loop spans 15 amino acids.